A single sample gave rise to the 19 T cell receptor beta chains below, sequenced in a study of Graves' ophthalmopathy and Graves' hyperthyroidism. Beta-chain TCR CDR3 regions were amplified from RNA transcripts. RT-PCR with HTBI primers came first, then second-round multiplex PCR. TCRdb re-derived calls from the multiplex PCR reads in MiXCR, one entry per CDR3 protein. There are 900,000 to 1,200,000 distinct CDR3 sequences in the sample; 35% to 40% occur only once, and 11% lies in the top ten. The sequenced sample was peripheral blood or thyroid tissue (not recorded which). The receptors stem from an adult man with Graves' hyperthyroidism.

Comment on this clonotype: This may come from a read error, since a much larger clone is one base off. This CDR3 is missing its conserved last phenylalanine or tryptophan, likely due to a read error. This chain uses TRBV9 with TRBJ2-5; TRBD1 matches at 7 bases. This CDR3 spans 14 amino acids. Germline values: CDR1 SGDLS, CDR2 YYNGEE. The trim removed 4 bases at V and 9 bases at J, leaving 12 bases unmatched. CDR3 DNA: TGTGCCAGCAGCACTCACAGGGGAGAGGGGGCCCAGTACCTC. It encodes CASSTHRGEGAQYL.

With respect to this clonotype: The CDR3 carries no conserved terminal phenylalanine or tryptophan, so it likely arises from a read error. The DNA is omitted, as the CDR3 cannot be located on it reliably, and the CDR3 follows TCRdb's listing. The rearrangement uses TRBV10-1 and TRBJ2-5. Counting both end residues, the CDR3 totals 9 amino acids. Germline CDR1 and CDR2: WNHNN and SYGVQD (reference sequence). The CDR3 region is CASSEIRNT.

This clonotype was observed many times. The rearrangement uses TRBV6-5 and TRBJ2-7; 10 bases line up with TRBD2. Unmatched junction bases numbered 8, after V lost 7 bases and J lost 5 bases. The CDR3 sequence is 14 residues long. CDR1 is MNHEY and CDR2 is SVGAGI in the germline V gene. The CDR3 loop reads CASTQRLAGDEQYF. DNA of the CDR3: TGTGCCAGCACCCAGCGGCTAGCGGGAGACGAGCAGTACTTC.

This clonotype was counted only a few times. Since a much larger clone is just one base distant, this may be a read error. V and J are TRBV20-1 and TRBJ1-1; the D is unclear. The ends were cut back, 4 bases at V and 0 bases at J, with 9 bases in the middle. This CDR3 comprises 13 residues. Germline V gene data show CDR1 as DFQATT and CDR2 as SNEGSKA (reference sequence). CDR3 residues: CSAIDTVNTEAFF. The CDR3 region has the DNA TGCAGTGCTATAGATACGGTGAACACTGAAGCTTTCTTT.

This clonotype showed up many times. The CDR3: CAISEPNYGYTF. Written as DNA, the CDR3 is TGTGCCATCAGTGAACCTAACTATGGCTACACCTTC. This chain connects TRBV10-3 to TRBJ1-2; D is unclear. This CDR3 is built from 12 residues. Germline loops: CDR1 ENHRY, CDR2 SYGVKD. Trimming removed 3 bases at V and 0 bases at J, with 2 bases between.

This clonotype was found many times. The chain joins TRBV19 to TRBJ1-1; TRBD1 matches 9 bases. The germline gives CDR1 LNHDA, CDR2 SQIVND (reference sequence). This CDR3 region has 14 residues. J lost 4 bases, V lost 9 bases, and 9 bases had no gene match. The chain's CDR3 is CASRDRDVGTEAFF. In DNA, the CDR3 is TGTGCCAGCCGGGACAGGGATGTCGGCACTGAAGCTTTCTTT.

J is TRBJ2-3 and V is TRBV20-1; 8 bases align to TRBD2. The CDR3 runs 14 residues. V shed 6 bases, J shed 0 bases, and the junction held 5 bases outside the gene matches. From germline, CDR1 is DFQATT and CDR2 SNEGSKA (reference sequence). CDR3 protein: CSARLATSTDTQYF. DNA for the CDR3: TGCAGTGCCAGACTAGCGACTAGCACAGATACGCAGTATTTT.

This clonotype was observed a handful of times. V usage is TRBV19 and J usage is TRBJ2-7, with 7 bases lining up with TRBD1. Germline V gene data show CDR1 as LNHDA and CDR2 as SQIVND (reference sequence). The trim removed 8 bases at V and 2 bases at J, leaving 12 bases unmatched. This CDR3 is 15 amino acids long. CDR3 in DNA: TGTGCCAGTCGAAAACGGACAGGAGAAACCTACGAGCAGTACTTC. This encodes CASRKRTGETYEQYF.

Many counts were recorded for this clonotype. This sequence joins TRBV10-3 and TRBJ2-7; no definite D call. This CDR3 contains 13 residues. V lost 11 bases and J 3 bases, leaving 17 bases between the germline ends. Germline CDR1 is ENHRY and CDR2 is SYGVKD. CDR3 amino acids: CAASRVGVYEQYF. CDR3 bases: TGTGCCGCTTCCCGGGTCGGTGTCTACGAGCAGTACTTC.

On this clonotype: The junction shows a germline mismatch at one end, possibly a read error. The V gene is TRBV6-6, the J gene TRBJ2-6; D is undetermined. Germline loops: CDR1 MNHNY, CDR2 SVGAGI (reference sequence). The CDR3 extends over 13 amino acids. The CDR3 spells CASGPSGTNVLTF. The CDR3 coding sequence is TGTGCCAGCGGCCCCTCTGGGACCAACGTCCTGACTTTC.

This clonotype was counted ten times or more. The chain links TRBV12-3 or TRBV12-4 to TRBJ2-6, with 8 bases lining up with TRBD1. The CDR3 has 16 residues. The junction had 5 bases not matched to a gene; V was cut back by 4 bases and J by 3 bases. The CDR3 loop reads CASSSAGGLGANVLTF. As DNA, the CDR3 is TGTGCCAGCAGTTCTGCAGGGGGCCTTGGGGCCAACGTCCTGACTTTC.

V is TRBV29-1 and J is TRBJ1-5; D is perhaps TRBD1 (5 bases). This CDR3 contains 13 residues. In germline, CDR1 is SQVTM, CDR2 ANQGSEA. V was shortened by 7 bases and J by 5 bases, with 15 bases between the two germline ends. The CDR3 is CSAPGTSYQPQHF. The DNA of the CDR3 is TGCAGCGCCCCCGGGACGTCCTATCAGCCCCAGCATTTT.

This clonotype was recorded only once. The junction differs from germline at one of its ends, possibly a read error. V and J are TRBV9 and TRBJ2-7; TRBD2 matches at 7 bases. Germline CDR1 and CDR2: SGDLS and YYNGEE. The CDR3 is made up of 12 amino acids. The CDR3 loop is CASSVVAGELYF. Written as DNA, the CDR3 is TGTGCCAGCAGCGTAGTGGCGGGGGAGCTGTACTTC.

Details on this clonotype: This may be a read error, as it is one base from a much larger clone. This chain uses TRBV24-1 with TRBJ2-5; 12 bases line up with TRBD2. Germline V gives CDR1 KGHDR, CDR2 SFDVKD. This CDR3 region has 18 residues. V shed 0 bases and J 4 bases; nucleotides not matched to a gene: 8. CDR3: CATSDLPRLAGDRETQYF. Written as DNA, the CDR3 is TGTGCCACCAGTGATTTGCCTAGACTAGCGGGGGACCGAGAGACCCAGTACTTC.

The chain uses TRBV29-1 and TRBJ1-1; D is unclear. Germline V gene lookup returns CDR1 SQVTM and CDR2 ANQGSEA. The length of the CDR3 is 13 residues. The V gene lost 4 bases and the J gene lost 4 bases, with 13 bases spanning the gap. CDR3 loop: CSVAEGRTTEAFF. The CDR3 nucleotides read TGCAGCGTTGCTGAGGGTAGGACCACTGAAGCTTTCTTT. Supplemented by reference TRBV29-1 and TRBJ1-1, the full variable domain reads SAVISQKPSRDICQRGTSLTIQCQVDSQVTMMFWYRQQPGQSLTLIATANQGSEATYESGFVIDKFPISRPNLTFSTLTVSNMSPEDSSIYLCSVAEGRTTEAFFGQGTRLTVV.

This chain uses TRBV7-2 with TRBJ1-6; D gene unclear. CDR3 size: 14 residues. Trimming took 3 bases from V and 7 from J, leaving 10 bases between them. Germline CDR1 reads SGHTA; CDR2 reads FQGNSA. In nucleotides, the CDR3 is TGTGCCAGCAGCTTTAACCGGAACAATTCACCCCTCCACTTT. Encoded protein: CASSFNRNNSPLHF.

In its sample, this clonotype was seen a few times. The rearrangement joins TRBV25-1 to TRBJ1-1; D possibly corresponds to TRBD1 (5 bases). V lost 8 bases and J lost 1, with 14 bases in between. The CDR3 consists of 14 residues. Germline assignment: CDR1 MGHDK and CDR2 SYGVNS. CDR3 protein: CASVEDTRNTEAFF. The CDR3 coding sequence is TGTGCCAGCGTTGAGGACACCAGGAACACTGAAGCTTTCTTT. Together with reference TRBV25-1 and TRBJ1-1, the CDR3 gives the full variable domain: EADIYQTPRYLVIGTGKKITLECSQTMGHDKMYWYQQDPGMELHLIHYSYGVNSTEKGDLSSESTVSRIRTEHFPLTLESARPSHTSQYLCASVEDTRNTEAFFGQGTRLTVV.

The chain has TRBV4-1 and TRBJ1-5, with 7 nucleotides matching TRBD1. From germline, CDR1 is MGHRA and CDR2 YSYEKL. There are 13 residues in the CDR3. J was trimmed by 5 bases and V by 2 bases; bases with no gene match: 0. The CDR3 DNA reads as TGCGCCAGCAGCCAAACAGGGGATCAGCCCCAGCATTTT. It specifies CASSQTGDQPQHF.

This clonotype appeared a few times. V gene TRBV7-9 combines with J gene TRBJ2-2, with TRBD2 matching 8 bases. The CDR3 has 15 residues. V was pared by 5 bases and J by 6 bases, with 8 bases of the junction left unmatched. The germline gives CDR1 SEHNR, CDR2 FQNEAQ (reference sequence). Written as DNA, the CDR3 is TGTGCCAGCAGCCCACGAGCGGGAGCCCCCGGGGAGCTGTTTTTT. Translation gives CASSPRAGAPGELFF. The full variable domain, completed using reference TRBV7-9 and TRBJ2-2, is DTGVSQNPRHKITKRGQNVTFRCDPISEHNRLYWYRQTLGQGPEFLTYFQNEAQLEKSRLLSDRFSAERPKGSFSTLEIQRTEQGDSAMYLCASSPRAGAPGELFFGEGSRLTVL.